These 18 T cell receptor beta chains were sequenced from one sample in a study of graft-versus-host responses after intestinal transplantation. Sequencing used immunoSEQ multiplex PCR; TCRdb keeps in-frame clones, though not all of them. This table holds 10,000 to 15,000 clones, about a third found once. Responders (about 200,000, CFSE-labeled) were co-plated with about 200,000 irradiated, violet-dye-labeled stimulators. The specimen comprised alloreactive CD8+ T cells from a mixed lymphocyte reaction culture, sampled before intestinal transplant. Subset reported: CFSE-low proliferating T cells sorted from roughly 6-day pre-transplant mixed lymphocyte reaction (GvH or HvG direction). These receptors all come from a human patient who received an intestinal transplant.

For this clone: Different DNA sequences within this sample yield the same CDR3. CDR3 region: CASSFGSYNEQFF. The DNA of the CDR3 is TGTGCCAGCAGTTTCGGAAGCTACAATGAGCAGTTCTTC. The rearrangement uses TRBV27 and TRBJ2-1; D remains ambiguous. The CDR3 has 13 residues. The V end was cut by 3 bases, the J end by 3 bases, with 6 bases between. Germline CDR1 is MNHEY and CDR2 is SMNVEV (reference sequence).

The chain employs TRBV7-2 and TRBJ2-7; D is perhaps TRBD2 (6 bases). Germline CDR1 reads SGHTA; CDR2 reads FQGNSA. V was cut by 5 bases and J by 4 bases, with 18 bases left in between. This CDR3 has 15 residues. CDR3 DNA sequence: TGTGCCAGCAGCCCAGAGGAGGGCTGGGGATACGAGCAGTACTTC. Residues: CASSPEEGWGYEQYF.

CDR3 region: CATSRGGQFYEQYF. The CDR3 DNA sequence: TGTGCCACCAGCAGAGGGGGACAGTTCTACGAGCAGTACTTC. The chain combines TRBV15 with TRBJ2-5; TRBD1 matches 7 bases. TRBJ2-7 explains the end of the DNA better; the J call may be wrong. CDR1 and CDR2 from the germline V gene are LNHNV and YYDKDF (reference sequence). The CDR3 is made up of 14 amino acids.

The V and J genes are TRBV4-2 and TRBJ1-1; D gene unclear. The ends were cut back, 5 bases at V and 0 bases at J, with 10 bases in the middle. The germline CDR1 and CDR2 sequences are LGHNA and YNFKEQ. The CDR3 runs to 14 residues. The CDR3, as DNA: TGTGCCAGCAGCTTGGCAGGATTGAACACTGAAGCTTTCTTT. Residues: CASSLAGLNTEAFF.

This clone was counted between two and nine times. V is TRBV6-9 and J is TRBJ2-7; D is perhaps TRBD2 (6 bases). Trimming shortened V by 3 bases and J by 12 bases, and 18 bases separated the two germline ends. This CDR3 is 13 amino acids long. Germline CDR1 reads MNHGY; CDR2 reads SVAAGI. CDR3 sequence reads: CASSYPGGDGWYF. The CDR3 nucleotides are TGTGCCAGCAGTTACCCCGGCGGGGACGGCTGGTACTTC.

A note on this clone: One junction end disagrees with the germline gene, perhaps due to a read error. At the DNA level, this CDR3 is encoded by other sequences in the same sample as well. The chain uses TRBV7-9 and TRBJ1-2, with a possible D match to TRBD1 (5 bases). This CDR3 has 13 residues. CDR1 SEHNR and CDR2 FQNEAQ come from the germline V gene (reference sequence). CDR3 in amino acids: CASSGAGGIDYTF. CDR3 in DNA: TGCGCCAGCAGCGGGGCGGGGGGAATTGACTACACCTTC.

Judged by abundance, this clone is medium-sized. The chain carries TRBV27 and TRBJ2-2; D perhaps matches TRBD1 (6 bases). V lost 6 bases and J lost 2, with 10 bases in between. The CDR3 loop spans 14 amino acids. From germline, CDR1 is MNHEY and CDR2 SMNVEV (reference sequence). The CDR3 nucleotides read TGTGCCAGCAGCCCGGGACAAAACACCGGGGAGCTGTTTTTT. Protein: CASSPGQNTGELFF.

This clone was seen more than once but under ten times. The chain carries TRBV4-2 and TRBJ2-3; D gene ambiguous. The CDR3 length is 15 residues. V shed 5 bases and J shed 0 bases, with 12 bases lying between them. From germline, CDR1 is LGHNA and CDR2 YNFKEQ. In DNA form, the CDR3 reads TGTGCCAGCAGCTTCAAGGAAACTAGCACAGATACGCAGTATTTT. Its translation is CASSFKETSTDTQYF.

V usage is TRBV28 and J usage is TRBJ2-1, with D perhaps matching TRBD1 (5 bases). V dropped 5 bases and J dropped 7 bases, with 12 bases sitting between them. Germline CDR1 reads MDHEN; CDR2 reads SYDVKM. This CDR3 has 13 amino acids. The CDR3 loop reads CASSIPRVNEQFF. CDR3 sequence (DNA): TGTGCCAGCAGTATTCCCAGGGTGAATGAGCAGTTCTTC.

This clone was counted between two and nine times. V gene TRBV28 combines with J gene TRBJ2-7; D is unclear. CDR3 size: 15 residues. Deletions cut 6 bases from V and 3 bases from J, with 18 bases between. Germline CDR1 MDHEN, CDR2 SYDVKM. The CDR3 is CASSPFYSASYEQYF. CDR3 nucleotide sequence: TGTGCCAGCAGCCCTTTTTATTCCGCGAGCTACGAGCAGTACTTC. Full variable domain (outside the CDR3, taken from reference TRBV28 and TRBJ2-7): DVKVTQSSRYLVKRTGEKVFLECVQDMDHENMFWYRQDPGLGLRLIYFSYDVKMKEKGDIPEGYSVSREKKERFSLILESASTNQTSMYLCASSPFYSASYEQYFGPGTRLTVT.

The rearrangement links TRBV19 to TRBJ2-1, with D uncertain. This CDR3 has 15 amino acids. V was cut by 6 bases and J by 1 base, with 13 bases left in between. Germline values: CDR1 LNHDA, CDR2 SQIVND (reference sequence). The CDR3 DNA follows: TGTGCCAGTAGGAAAGATATCTCGTCCTACAATGAGCAGTTCTTC. It translates to CASRKDISSYNEQFF.

The chain carries TRBV6-5 and TRBJ1-5; D is possibly TRBD1 (6 bases). V lost 6 bases and J lost 2, with 14 bases in between. The CDR3 is made up of 15 amino acids. Germline CDR1 is MNHEY and CDR2 is SVGAGI. The chain's CDR3 is CASSLRGDGNQPQHF. As DNA, the CDR3 is TGTGCCAGCAGCCTGAGGGGGGATGGCAATCAGCCCCAGCATTTT.

The rearrangement links TRBV11-2 to TRBJ1-1, with a tentative D call TRBD1 (6 bases). V dropped 5 bases and J dropped 11 bases, with 15 bases sitting between them. This CDR3 has 12 amino acids. The germline V gene encodes CDR1 SGHAT and CDR2 FQNNGV. This chain's CDR3 is CASSPMGAPAFF. DNA for the CDR3: TGTGCCAGCAGCCCTATGGGGGCCCCGGCTTTCTTT.

There are a few counts of this clone. The gene calls are TRBV19 and TRBJ1-2; D unresolved. V was pared by 5 bases and J by 4 bases, with 8 bases between. Germline V gene data show CDR1 as LNHDA and CDR2 as SQIVND (reference sequence). The CDR3 is 12 amino acids. The CDR3 DNA reads TGTGCCAGTAGTCCCCGGGCCTATGGCTACACCTTC. It yields the protein CASSPRAYGYTF.

The V gene is TRBV6-5, the J gene TRBJ2-3; 9 nucleotides align to TRBD2. V lost 4 bases, J lost 4 bases, and 6 bases stayed unmatched. The length of the CDR3 is 15 residues. Germline values: CDR1 MNHEY, CDR2 SVGAGI. This CDR3 reads CASSSASGMADTQYF. CDR3 sequence (DNA): TGTGCCAGCAGTTCCGCTAGCGGGATGGCAGATACGCAGTATTTT.

The genes are TRBV7-3 and TRBJ2-3; maybe TRBD2 (6 bases). The CDR3 contains 13 residues. V was shortened by 2 bases and J by 14 bases, with 17 bases between the two germline ends. Germline values: CDR1 SGHTA, CDR2 FQGTGA. CDR3 protein: CASSLLGEAQMYF. DNA for the CDR3: TGTGCCAGCAGCTTATTGGGGGAGGCTCAGATGTATTTT. The whole variable domain, remainder taken from reference TRBV7-3 and TRBJ2-3, is GAGVSQTPSNKVTEKGKYVELRCDPISGHTALYWYRQSLGQGPEFLIYFQGTGAADDSGLPNDRFFAVRPEGSVSTLKIQRTERGDSAVYLCASSLLGEAQMYFGPGTRLTVL.

The chain recombines TRBV7-9 with TRBJ1-1; D gene uncertain. This CDR3 comprises 11 residues. Trimming left V 4 bases short and J 4 bases short, with 4 bases between. Germline CDR1 SEHNR, CDR2 FQNEAQ (reference sequence). CDR3 nucleotides: TGTGCCAGCAGCTGGGGCACTGAAGCTTTCTTT. Protein sequence: CASSWGTEAFF.

In nucleotides, the CDR3 is TGCGCCAGCAGCCAATTATACGGACTAGCGGGAGGGTGGGGTACCTACGAGCAGTACTTC. Amino acid sequence: CASSQLYGLAGGWGTYEQYF. The chain combines TRBV4-1 with TRBJ2-7; 15 positions match TRBD2. Per the germline V gene, CDR1 is MGHRA and CDR2 is YSYEKL. Trimming took 2 bases from V and 2 from J; bases not matched to a gene: 13. The CDR3 totals 20 residues.